These T cell receptor beta chains were read from a single sample in a study of chemoradiotherapy in HPV16-positive cancers. Clones were read by immunoSEQ multiplex PCR, and TCRdb kept only the in-frame ones, dropping some. Of tens of thousands of clones listed, roughly 94% are singletons. This specimen was taken from a patient who underwent chemoradiotherapy. The origin of the receptors is a human donor with HPV-associated anogenital cancer. Each CDR3 is given with its conserved first and last residue. D genes are given only for firm matches. Some rows have no size entry. The others give once, few or many, or a class for an expanded clone.

>TRBV28|TRBJ1-6|NA|NA
TGTGCCAGCCTGGGCGCGATTGGTACTTCACCCCTCCACTTT
CASLGAIGTSPLHF
>TRBV19|TRBJ2-3|NA|TRBD1
TGTGCCAGTCTCGGACAGGGCCAGCAGTATTTT
CASLGQGQQYF
>TRBV7-2|TRBJ2-7|NA|NA
TGTGCCAGCAGCTTTAGGTCCTACGAGCAGTACTTC
CASSFRSYEQYF
>TRBV7-9|TRBJ1-1|NA|TRBD1
TGTGCCAGCAGCTTAGCCCCGGACAGGGGAGAAACTGAAGCTTTCTTT
CASSLAPDRGETEAFF
>TRBV5-1|TRBJ1-2|once|TRBD1
TGCGCCAGCAGTTCACAGGGGACGAGCTATGGCTACACCTTC
CASSSQGTSYGYTF
>TRBV2|TRBJ1-1|NA|NA
TGTGCCAGCAGTGGGCAGGGAAAGATCACTGAAGCTTTCTTT
CASSGQGKITEAFF
>TRBV19|TRBJ2-7|NA|TRBD2
TGTGCCAGTAGTGCGGCTAGCGGGAGTTCCAATGGCTACGAGCAGTACTTC
CASSAASGSSNGYEQYF
>TRBV28|TRBJ1-6|NA|NA
TGTGCCAGCAGTTTCTTCCGGACCCCTTCACCCCTCCACTTT
CASSFFRTPSPLHF
>TRBV6-1|TRBJ1-1|NA|NA
TGTGCCAGCAGTTCATCAGGGGTCCCCGCTGAAGCTTTCTTT
CASSSSGVPAEAFF
>TRBV7-8|TRBJ1-5|NA|NA
TGTGCCAGCAGCTTAAACGTAAGGAGCAATCAGCCCCAGCATTTT
CASSLNVRSNQPQHF
>TRBV5-1|TRBJ2-2|NA|NA
TGCGCCAGCAGCCCACGGACAGAGGGGGCCGGGGAGCTGTTTTTT
CASSPRTEGAGELFF
>TRBV6-1|TRBJ1-5|NA|NA
TGTGCCACACAGTTTGGCAATCAGCCCCAGCATTTT
CATQFGNQPQHF
>TRBV4-3|TRBJ1-2|NA|NA
TGCGCCAGCAGCCAAGGGTTCATCCAAAACTATGGCTACACCTTC
CASSQGFIQNYGYTF
>TRBV2|TRBJ2-2|NA|NA
TGTGCCAGCAGTGAACTCACAGGGCTGCCCGGGGAGCTGTTTTTT
CASSELTGLPGELFF
>TRBV7-2|TRBJ1-5|NA|NA
TGTGCCAGCAGCCTGCGGGGGGACCAGCCCCAGCATTTT
CASSLRGDQPQHF
>TRBV30|TRBJ2-7|NA|NA
TGTGCCTGGAGTGTACAGCGCTCCTACGAGCAGTACTTC
CAWSVQRSYEQYF
>TRBV5-1|TRBJ1-1|once|NA
TGCGCCAGCAGGGGCATGAACACTGAAGCTTTCTTT
CASRGMNTEAFF
>TRBV6-5|TRBJ2-1|NA|NA
TGTGCCAGCAGTTCCAACCCAGGTTACAATGAGCAGTTCTTC
CASSSNPGYNEQFF
>TRBV27|TRBJ2-2|NA|TRBD1
TGTGCCAGCAGAAAAAGCCAGGGACAGGGGGCGAAAAGTAACACCGGGGAGCTGTTTTTT
CASRKSQGQGAKSNTGELFF
>TRBV11-3|TRBJ2-2|NA|NA
TGTGCCAGCAGCTTAGATACATTCACCGGGGAGCTGTTTTTT
CASSLDTFTGELFF
>TRBV27|TRBJ1-1|NA|TRBD1
TGTGCCAGCAGTTCTACGACAGGGACGAACACTGAAGCTTTCTTT
CASSSTTGTNTEAFF
>TRBV6-6|TRBJ1-5|NA|TRBD1
TGTGCCAGCAGCCAGGGACAGGGGGCCCAGCCCCAGCATTTT
CASSQGQGAQPQHF
>TRBV6-5|TRBJ1-1|NA|NA
TGTGCCAGCTACAGAAAGGATAGTACTGAAGCTTTCTTT
CASYRKDSTEAFF
>TRBV7-9|TRBJ2-7|NA|NA
TGTGCCAGCAGCTGGGGTGGGGGGCTTGGAGAGCAGTACTTC
CASSWGGGLGEQYF
>TRBV5-5|TRBJ2-5|NA|NA
TGTGCCAGCAGCTTGTCAGTGATCCAAGAGACCCAGTACTTC
CASSLSVIQETQYF
>TRBV2|TRBJ1-6|NA|TRBD1
TGTGCCAGCACCGGACAGGGGGCGAGAAATTCACCCCTCCACTTT
CASTGQGARNSPLHF
>TRBV7-9|TRBJ2-1|NA|TRBD2
TGTGCCAGCAGTAAATACGGGAGGGCCAGTAATGAGCAGTTCTTC
CASSKYGRASNEQFF
>TRBV28|TRBJ2-7|once|TRBD1
TGTGCCATAACCGGGACAGGTCCAGGAGAGCAGTACTTC
CAITGTGPGEQYF